This entry lists 27 T cell receptor beta chains sequenced from one sample in a study of blood T cells in healthy people across ages. Next came a second PCR, run for about 7 to 11 cycles, which used a sample-barcoded 5' primer along with a J-beta primer mix. TCRdb used MiXCR to reprocess the 5' RACE reads, holding one entry per CDR3 protein. Of about 1,800,000 distinct CDR3 sequences detected, 28% appear once; the ten largest clones hold about 7.7%. Sample: blood. These receptors came from a woman aged 25 to 45 in good health.

The gene calls are TRBV5-1 and TRBJ2-2, with unresolved D. The CDR3 runs 14 residues. Germline V gene sequence: CDR1 SGHRS, CDR2 YFSETQ. Trimming shortened V by 5 bases and J by 0 bases, and 8 bases separated the two germline ends. The CDR3 DNA sequence: TGCGCCAGCAGAGCCTTCTCGAACACCGGGGAGCTGTTTTTT. Protein product: CASRAFSNTGELFF.

This clonotype was recorded many times. The genes are TRBV28 and TRBJ2-1; D could derive from TRBD1 or TRBD2 (5 bases each). V shed 7 bases and J shed 4 bases, with 17 bases lying between them. The V gene's germline CDR1 is MDHEN and CDR2 SYDVKM. This CDR3 region has 15 residues. The DNA of the CDR3 is TGTGCCAGCACCCGGGACGCTAACTCATACAATGAGCAGTTCTTC. This encodes CASTRDANSYNEQFF.

This chain uses TRBV11-2 with TRBJ2-1; D gene unclear. The CDR3 extends over 13 amino acids. CDR1 and CDR2 from the germline V gene are SGHAT and FQNNGV. Trimming removed 1 base from V and 8 bases from J, with 9 bases in between. CDR3 residues: CASSLVGPHEQFF. CDR3 coding DNA: TGTGCCAGCAGCTTAGTAGGGCCGCATGAGCAGTTCTTC. The full variable domain, in which reference TRBV11-2 and TRBJ2-1 provide the parts outside the CDR3, is EAGVAQSPRYKIIEKRQSVAFWCNPISGHATLYWYQQILGQGPKLLIQFQNNGVVDDSQLPKDRFSAERLKGVDSTLKIQPAKLEDSAVYLCASSLVGPHEQFFGPGTRLTVL.

This clonotype was seen a few times. V and J are TRBV12-3 or TRBV12-4 and TRBJ1-2, with D unresolved. The V end was cut by 5 bases, the J end by 5 bases, with 15 bases between. This CDR3 comprises 14 residues. CDR3: CASSQGPSGYGYTF. The CDR3, as DNA: TGTGCCAGCAGTCAAGGGCCCTCGGGGTATGGCTACACCTTC.

This clonotype showed up many times. V is TRBV29-1 and J is TRBJ2-1; D is ambiguous. V was pared by 3 bases and J by 8 bases, with 14 bases between. The CDR3 has 13 residues. Germline CDR1 SQVTM, CDR2 ANQGSEA. CDR3 in amino acids: CSVDVRLRDEQFF. In DNA form, the CDR3 reads TGCAGCGTTGACGTCAGACTCCGGGATGAGCAGTTCTTC.

This clonotype occurred many times. V usage is TRBV29-1 and J usage is TRBJ2-7; D gene ambiguous. Germline CDR1 SQVTM, CDR2 ANQGSEA. V gave up 5 bases and J gave up 0 bases, with 5 bases separating them. The CDR3 consists of 11 residues. The CDR3 DNA sequence: TGCAGCGTTAATGACTCCTACGAGCAGTACTTC. This sequence encodes CSVNDSYEQYF.

The rearrangement links TRBV6-5 to TRBJ1-1; D is undetermined. Trimming took off 0 bases at V and 0 bases at J, with 8 bases between the two ends. This CDR3 comprises 15 residues. Germline CDR1 MNHEY, CDR2 SVGAGI. CDR3 nucleotide sequence: TGTGCCAGCAGTTACTCAGGACGGGTGAACACTGAAGCTTTCTTT. Translating it yields CASSYSGRVNTEAFF.

The sample holds many counts of this clonotype. V and J are TRBV20-1 and TRBJ2-7, with a tentative D call TRBD1 (5 bases). Germline loops: CDR1 DFQATT, CDR2 SNEGSKA (reference sequence). Trimming cost V 0 bases and J 2 bases, with 8 bases left between them. The CDR3 sequence is 13 residues long. For the CDR3, the DNA is TGCAGTGCTAGAGATAGGGGTGCCTACGAGCAGTACTTC. It is translated as CSARDRGAYEQYF.

V is TRBV3-1 and J is TRBJ2-3; D possibly uses TRBD1 or TRBD2 (6 bases each). The CDR3 loop spans 15 amino acids. V lost 4 bases, J lost 4 bases, and 15 bases lay in between. Looked up from germline, CDR1 is LGHDT and CDR2 is YNNKEL (reference sequence). In DNA, the CDR3 is TGTGCCAGCAGCCCGAATGAGGGGGGCTCAGATACGCAGTATTTT. Amino acid sequence: CASSPNEGGSDTQYF.

This clonotype was seen only a few times. V and J are TRBV7-2 and TRBJ2-1; D ambiguous. Trimming shortened V by 2 bases and J by 7 bases, and 15 bases separated the two germline ends. The CDR3 extends over 15 amino acids. Germline V CDR1 and CDR2: SGHTA, FQGNSA. CDR3 nucleotides: TGTGCCAGCAGCTTAAGCAGCGCTCTGGGTAATGAGCAGTTCTTC. This translates into CASSLSSALGNEQFF.

This rearrangement joins TRBV5-5 to TRBJ2-7; 12 bases are shared with TRBD2. The ends lost 0 bases at V and 2 bases at J; junction bases unmatched: 6. The CDR3 consists of 17 residues. Germline lookup yields CDR1 SGHKS and CDR2 YYEKEE (reference sequence). CDR3 amino acids: CASSLGLAGAIPYEQYF. The CDR3 DNA reads as TGTGCCAGCAGCTTGGGACTAGCGGGGGCCATCCCCTACGAGCAGTACTTC.

This clonotype occurred a few times. CDR3 nucleotide sequence: TGTGCCAGCAGCGTTACCCGGACTAGCAGCAAGCAGTATTTT. The encoded protein is CASSVTRTSSKQYF. The gene calls are TRBV3-1 and TRBJ2-3; 8 bases agree with TRBD2. J lost 11 bases, V lost 5 bases, and 12 bases had no gene match. Germline V lookup: CDR1 LGHDT, CDR2 YNNKEL (reference sequence). This CDR3 region has 14 residues.

A single count supports this clonotype. The V call is TRBV5-1, the J call TRBJ1-1, with D possibly being TRBD1 (5 bases). CDR3 length: 14 amino acids. From germline, CDR1 is SGHRS and CDR2 YFSETQ. V dropped 3 bases and J dropped 3 bases, with 12 bases sitting between them. CDR3 protein: CASSSGDGDTEAFF. CDR3 bases: TGCGCCAGCAGCTCGGGGGACGGGGACACTGAAGCTTTCTTT.

The table lists this clonotype with a count of one. The V and J genes are TRBV12-3 or TRBV12-4 and TRBJ2-1, with 13 bases matching TRBD2. The CDR3 length is 16 residues. V shed 6 bases and J 6 bases; nucleotides not matched to a gene: 8. CDR3 coding DNA: TGTGCCAGCAGCTTAAGGACTAGCGGGAGTTGCAATGAGCAGTTCTTC. Protein: CASSLRTSGSCNEQFF.

There are many counts of this clonotype. V usage is TRBV10-3 and J usage is TRBJ2-1; 7 nucleotides agree with TRBD2. The CDR3 is 13 residues long. Germline V gene data show CDR1 as ENHRY and CDR2 as SYGVKD. The junction had 5 bases not matched to a gene; V was cut back by 10 bases and J by 2 bases. CDR3 sequence reads: CATREGPYNEQFF. The DNA of the CDR3 is TGTGCCACCAGGGAGGGCCCCTACAATGAGCAGTTCTTC.

The chain recombines TRBV20-1 with TRBJ1-1; D is perhaps TRBD1 (5 bases). Germline-derived CDR1 and CDR2 are DFQATT and SNEGSKA (reference sequence). Trimming took 7 bases from V and 6 from J, leaving 18 bases between them. This CDR3 is built from 13 residues. The CDR3 protein is CSVGPRQFPEAFF. The DNA for the CDR3 is TGCAGTGTAGGTCCCCGACAGTTCCCTGAAGCTTTCTTT.

CDR3 sequence: CSVGGRPCEQYF. The CDR3, as DNA: TGCAGCGTTGGTGGCAGACCCTGCGAGCAGTACTTC. This chain joins TRBV29-1 and TRBJ2-7; no firm D call. Germline values: CDR1 SQVTM, CDR2 ANQGSEA. The CDR3 is made up of 12 amino acids. Trimming removed 4 bases from V and 6 bases from J, with 13 bases in between.

The J gene is TRBJ2-6, the V gene TRBV2; D not resolved. Germline CDR1 and CDR2: SNHLY and FYNNEI. This CDR3 is built from 15 residues. With 6 bases removed from V and 0 bases from J, the gap between germline ends came to 9 bases. Here the CDR3 reads CASRIGDSGANVLTF. The CDR3 nucleotides are TGTGCCAGCAGGATAGGTGACTCTGGGGCCAACGTCCTGACTTTC.

The chain couples TRBV4-1 to TRBJ2-1, with D unclear. CDR3 length: 16 amino acids. Germline loops: CDR1 MGHRA, CDR2 YSYEKL. Trimming cost V 0 bases and J 5 bases, with 14 bases left between them. The CDR3 protein is CASSQETPRRNNEQFF. The CDR3 bases are TGCGCCAGCAGCCAAGAAACTCCTAGGAGAAACAATGAGCAGTTCTTC.

Worth noting for this clonotype: Just one base apart from a much larger clone, this may be a read error. The chain carries TRBV27 and TRBJ2-6, with D perhaps being TRBD1 or TRBD2 (5 bases each). The CDR3 is 16 amino acids. Germline assignment: CDR1 MNHEY and CDR2 SMNVEV (reference sequence). The CDR3, as DNA: TGTGCCAGCAGTCCCTCCGGGGCCGCTGGGGCCAACGTCCGGACTTTC. Protein: CASSPSGAAGANVRTF.

This clonotype was counted between two and nine times. The rearrangement joins TRBV20-1 to TRBJ2-7; D remains ambiguous. The closer fit of TRBJ2-5 to the DNA end suggests the J call may be wrong. The CDR3 has 13 residues. CDR1 and CDR2 from the germline V gene are DFQATT and SNEGSKA (reference sequence). The CDR3 region is CSASGRLEETQYF. DNA of the CDR3: TGCAGTGCTAGCGGTAGGCTAGAAGAGACCCAGTACTTC.

This sequence joins TRBV7-2 and TRBJ2-5, with D tentatively TRBD1 or TRBD2 (5 bases each). V lost 7 bases and J 11 bases, leaving 35 bases between the germline ends. Germline CDR1 reads SGHTA; CDR2 reads FQGNSA. The CDR3 spans 18 residues. In DNA, the CDR3 is TGTGCCAGCAACTGGACCCCGGCTGGGGACGGGTTGTACAATGAGCAGTACTTC. It is translated as CASNWTPAGDGLYNEQYF.

To note about this clonotype: A read error is likely, as this CDR3 ends without the conserved phenylalanine or tryptophan. This rearrangement joins TRBV11-2 to TRBJ2-3, with D tentatively TRBD2 (6 bases). Germline CDR1 and CDR2: SGHAT and FQNNGV. The CDR3 is 15 amino acids. The ends were cut back, 5 bases at V and 2 bases at J, with 14 bases in the middle. CDR3 sequence (DNA): TGTGCCAGCAGCCCCGGGACTGCTTCCACAGATACGCAGTATGTT. It is translated as CASSPGTASTDTQYV.

This clonotype was observed a few times. This chain connects TRBV29-1 to TRBJ1-1; 7 positions agree with TRBD1. V shed 0 bases and J 6 bases; nucleotides not matched to a gene: 7. The CDR3 is 14 residues long. Germline CDR1 and CDR2: SQVTM and ANQGSEA. CDR3 coding DNA: TGCAGCGTTGAAGAGTCGGGACAGAGACCTGAAGCTTTCTTT. Its protein product is CSVEESGQRPEAFF. Full variable domain (outside the CDR3, taken from reference TRBV29-1 and TRBJ1-1): SAVISQKPSRDICQRGTSLTIQCQVDSQVTMMFWYRQQPGQSLTLIATANQGSEATYESGFVIDKFPISRPNLTFSTLTVSNMSPEDSSIYLCSVEESGQRPEAFFGQGTRLTVV.

The chain links TRBV7-9 to TRBJ2-7; 11 bases agree with TRBD1. CDR3 size: 15 residues. With V trimmed by 5 bases and J by 6 bases, 9 bases remained unmatched. The germline V gene has CDR1 SEHNR and CDR2 FQNEAQ (reference sequence). Written as DNA, the CDR3 is TGTGCCAGCAGCCGTCCCGGGACAGGGGGAAGCGAGCAGTACTTC. It specifies CASSRPGTGGSEQYF.

This clonotype was seen ten or more times. V gene TRBV28 combines with J gene TRBJ2-7; D is uncertain. There are 14 residues in the CDR3. Trimming took 3 bases from V and 0 from J, leaving 9 bases between them. CDR1 is MDHEN and CDR2 is SYDVKM in the germline V gene. CDR3 in DNA: TGTGCCAGCAGTTTCTTAGGGCTCTCCTACGAGCAGTACTTC. Translated, it gives CASSFLGLSYEQYF.

The chain is built from TRBV5-4 and TRBJ2-3, with TRBD2 matching 10 bases. This CDR3 is 16 amino acids long. V lost 5 bases, J lost 5 bases, and 11 bases stayed unmatched. Looked up from germline, CDR1 is SGHNT and CDR2 is YYREEE (reference sequence). The CDR3 here is CASRSILAGDGDTQYF. CDR3 DNA: TGTGCCAGCAGGTCCATCCTAGCGGGAGATGGAGATACGCAGTATTTT.